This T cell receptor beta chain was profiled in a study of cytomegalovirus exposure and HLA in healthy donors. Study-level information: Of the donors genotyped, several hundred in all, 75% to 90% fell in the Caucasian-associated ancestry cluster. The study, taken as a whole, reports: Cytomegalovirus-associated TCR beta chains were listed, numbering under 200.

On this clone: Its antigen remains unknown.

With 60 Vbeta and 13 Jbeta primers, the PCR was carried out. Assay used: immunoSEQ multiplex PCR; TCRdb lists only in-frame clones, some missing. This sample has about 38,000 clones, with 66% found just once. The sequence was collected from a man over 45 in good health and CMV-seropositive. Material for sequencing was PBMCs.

CDR3 in DNA: TGTGCCAGCAGCTCAACAGGGTTCGGCTACACCTTC. This translates into CASSSTGFGYTF. The J gene is TRBJ1-2, the V gene TRBV7-2; the D gene is possibly TRBD1 (6 bases). V was trimmed by 4 bases and J by 8 bases, leaving 11 bases between them. Germline CDR1 SGHTA, CDR2 FQGNSA. This CDR3 contains 12 residues.